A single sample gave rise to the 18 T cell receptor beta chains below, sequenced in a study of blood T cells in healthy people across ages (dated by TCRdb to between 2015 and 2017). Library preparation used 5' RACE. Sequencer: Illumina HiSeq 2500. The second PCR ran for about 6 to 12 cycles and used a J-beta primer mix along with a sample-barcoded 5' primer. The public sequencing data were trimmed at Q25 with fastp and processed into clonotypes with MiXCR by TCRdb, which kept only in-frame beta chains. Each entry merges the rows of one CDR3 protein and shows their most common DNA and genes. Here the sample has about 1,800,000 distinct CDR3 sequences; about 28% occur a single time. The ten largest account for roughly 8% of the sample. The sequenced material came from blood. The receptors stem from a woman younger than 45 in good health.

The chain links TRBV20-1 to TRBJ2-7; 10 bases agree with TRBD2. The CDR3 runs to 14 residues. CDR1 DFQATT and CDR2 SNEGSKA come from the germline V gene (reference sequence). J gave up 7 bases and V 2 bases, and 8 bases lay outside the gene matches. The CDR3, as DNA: TGCAGTGCTAGAAGCAGCGGGAGGGCGGAAGAGCAGTACTTC. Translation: CSARSSGRAEEQYF.

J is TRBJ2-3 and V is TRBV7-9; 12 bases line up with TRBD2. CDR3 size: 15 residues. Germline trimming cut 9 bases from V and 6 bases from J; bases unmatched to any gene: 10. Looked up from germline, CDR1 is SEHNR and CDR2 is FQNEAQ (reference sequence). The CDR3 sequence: CARNPLAGGLDTQYF. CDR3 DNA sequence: TGTGCCAGAAACCCCCTAGCGGGGGGGCTGGATACGCAGTATTTT.

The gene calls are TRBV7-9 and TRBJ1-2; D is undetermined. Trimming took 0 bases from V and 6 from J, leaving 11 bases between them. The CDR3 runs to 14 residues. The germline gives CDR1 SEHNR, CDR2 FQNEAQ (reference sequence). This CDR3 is CASSLASQSHGYTF. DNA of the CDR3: TGTGCCAGCAGCTTAGCGTCACAGTCGCATGGCTACACCTTC.

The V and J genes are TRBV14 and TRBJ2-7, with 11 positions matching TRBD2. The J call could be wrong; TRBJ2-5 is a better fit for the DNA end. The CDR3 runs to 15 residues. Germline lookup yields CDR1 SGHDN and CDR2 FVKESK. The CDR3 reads CASSLAGTSGPTQYF. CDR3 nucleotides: TGTGCCAGCAGTCTTGCCGGGACTAGCGGCCCGACCCAGTACTTC.

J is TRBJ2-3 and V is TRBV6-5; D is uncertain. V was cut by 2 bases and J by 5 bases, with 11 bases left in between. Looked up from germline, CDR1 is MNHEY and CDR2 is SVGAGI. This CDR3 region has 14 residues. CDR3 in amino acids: CASSYGPSLDTQYF. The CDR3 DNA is TGTGCCAGCAGTTACGGACCCAGCTTAGATACGCAGTATTTT.

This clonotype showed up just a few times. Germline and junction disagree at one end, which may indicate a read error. The CDR3: CASSLEGVPNYDYTF. The CDR3, as DNA: TGTGCCAGCAGCCTCGAGGGAGTCCCTAACTATGACTACACCTTC. V and J are TRBV7-2 and TRBJ1-2; D remains unclear. This CDR3 is built from 15 residues. Germline V gene data show CDR1 as SGHTA and CDR2 as FQGNSA.

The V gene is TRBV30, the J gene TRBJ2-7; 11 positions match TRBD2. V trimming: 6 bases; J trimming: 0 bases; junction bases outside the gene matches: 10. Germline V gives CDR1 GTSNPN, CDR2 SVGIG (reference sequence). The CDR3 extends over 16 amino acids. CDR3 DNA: TGTGCCTGTTCCGGGACTAGCGGTACTAGCTCCTACGAGCAGTACTTC. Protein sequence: CACSGTSGTSSYEQYF.

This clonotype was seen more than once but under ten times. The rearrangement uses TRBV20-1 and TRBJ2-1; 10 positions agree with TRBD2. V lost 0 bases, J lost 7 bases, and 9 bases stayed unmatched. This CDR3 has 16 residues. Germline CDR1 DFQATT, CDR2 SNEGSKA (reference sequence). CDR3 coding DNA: TGCAGTGCTAGAGATCCCCTTAGCGGGGGGTCGAATGAGCAGTTCTTC. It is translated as CSARDPLSGGSNEQFF.

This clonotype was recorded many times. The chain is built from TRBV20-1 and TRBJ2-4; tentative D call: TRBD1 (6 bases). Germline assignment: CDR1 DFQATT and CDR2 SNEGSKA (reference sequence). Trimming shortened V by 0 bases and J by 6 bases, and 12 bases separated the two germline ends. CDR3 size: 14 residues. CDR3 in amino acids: CSARDLQGRNIQYF. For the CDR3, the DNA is TGCAGTGCTAGAGATTTACAGGGAAGAAACATTCAGTACTTC.

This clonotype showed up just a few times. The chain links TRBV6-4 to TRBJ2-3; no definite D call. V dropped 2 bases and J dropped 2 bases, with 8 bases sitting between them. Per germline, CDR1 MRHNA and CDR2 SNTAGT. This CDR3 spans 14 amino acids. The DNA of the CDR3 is TGTGCCAGCAGTGACGATGCTTACACAGATACGCAGTATTTT. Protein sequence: CASSDDAYTDTQYF.

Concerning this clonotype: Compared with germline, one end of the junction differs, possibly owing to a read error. DNA of the CDR3: TGTGCCGGCAGCCGAAGCACCGGACTAGTCTACAATGAGCAGTTCTTC. Translating it yields CAGSRSTGLVYNEQFF. This sequence joins TRBV7-2 and TRBJ2-1, with TRBD2 matching over 7 bases. This CDR3 comprises 16 residues. Germline lookup yields CDR1 SGHTA and CDR2 FQGNSA.

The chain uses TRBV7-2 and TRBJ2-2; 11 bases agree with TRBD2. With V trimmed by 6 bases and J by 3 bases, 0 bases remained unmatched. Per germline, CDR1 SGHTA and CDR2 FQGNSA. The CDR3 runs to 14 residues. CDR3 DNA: TGTGCCAGCAGACTAGCGGGGGACACCGGGGAGCTGTTTTTT. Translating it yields CASRLAGDTGELFF.

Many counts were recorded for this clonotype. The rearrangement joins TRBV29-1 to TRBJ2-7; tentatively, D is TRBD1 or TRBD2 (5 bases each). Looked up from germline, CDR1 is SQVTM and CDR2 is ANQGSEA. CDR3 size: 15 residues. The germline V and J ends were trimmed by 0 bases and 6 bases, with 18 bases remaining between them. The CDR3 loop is CSVEDRALGTGEQYF. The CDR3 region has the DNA TGCAGCGTTGAAGATCGGGCCCTGGGGACGGGCGAGCAGTACTTC.

The CDR3, as DNA: TGCAGCGTTGATGGGTTCGGACAGGGAGGTGGGGGCAACCAAGAGACCCAGTTCTTC. Translation: CSVDGFGQGGGGNQETQFF. This chain uses TRBV29-1 with TRBJ2-5, with TRBD1 matching 8 bases. The better agreement between TRBJ2-1 and the DNA end casts doubt on the J call. Germline V gives CDR1 SQVTM, CDR2 ANQGSEA. The CDR3 covers 19 residues.

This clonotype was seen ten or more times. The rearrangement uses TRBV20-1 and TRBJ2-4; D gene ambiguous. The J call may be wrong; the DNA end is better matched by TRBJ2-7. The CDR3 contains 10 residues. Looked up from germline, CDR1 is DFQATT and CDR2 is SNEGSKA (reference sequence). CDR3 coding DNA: TGCAGTGCTGGACGTCGCGAGCAGTACTTC. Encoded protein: CSAGRREQYF.

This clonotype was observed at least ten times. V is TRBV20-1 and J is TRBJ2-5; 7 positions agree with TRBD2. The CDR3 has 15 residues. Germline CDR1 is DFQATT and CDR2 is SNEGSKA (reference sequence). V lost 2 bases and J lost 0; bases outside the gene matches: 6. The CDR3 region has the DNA TGCAGTGCTAGACCTAGGGGAGGGAACCAAGAGACCCAGTACTTC. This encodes CSARPRGGNQETQYF.

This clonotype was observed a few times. The CDR3 reads CASIPRPGGSPLHF. The CDR3 DNA sequence: TGTGCCAGCATCCCCCGACCAGGGGGGTCACCCCTCCACTTT. The chain couples TRBV28 to TRBJ1-6; 7 nucleotides align to TRBD1. This CDR3 region has 14 residues. The germline V gene has CDR1 MDHEN and CDR2 SYDVKM. V lost 7 bases and J lost 10; bases outside the gene matches: 10.

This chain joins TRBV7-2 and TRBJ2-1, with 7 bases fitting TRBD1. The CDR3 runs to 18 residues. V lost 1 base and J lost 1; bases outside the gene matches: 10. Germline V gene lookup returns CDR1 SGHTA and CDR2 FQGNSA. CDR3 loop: CASSLEGPRDSSYNEQFF. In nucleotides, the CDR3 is TGTGCCAGCAGCTTAGAGGGTCCCCGGGACAGTTCCTACAATGAGCAGTTCTTC.